This is a list of T cell receptor beta chains from one sample in a study of vaccination effects on CD4 cells after COVID-19. Assay: immunoSEQ multiplex PCR; the TCRdb copy retains only in-frame clones and omits some. The profile shows about 29,000 clones, 65% to 75% of them singletons. Their antigen targets remain unknown. Sequencing was performed on CD4+ T cells from PBMCs cultured with HCoV-OC43 spike peptides, taken after COVID-19 vaccination. These receptors were collected from a human donor who received a COVID-19 vaccine. Each CDR3 is given with its conserved first and last residue. A D gene is named only where the DNA matches it firmly. The listing skips clone size in some rows; elsewhere it reads once, few, many or a size class.

>TRBV12-3/TRBV12-4|-|-|TRBJ1-1
TGTGCCAGCAGTTTCGCCCGACAGACTGAAGCTTTCTTT
CASSFARQTEAFF
>TRBV5-1|-|-|TRBJ1-1
TGCGCCAGCAGCTTCGCCGGGGAATCCACTGAAGCTTTCTTT
CASSFAGESTEAFF
>TRBV4-1|few|TRBD2|TRBJ2-3
TGCGCCAGCAGCCAAGCTCTAGCGGGAGTGGATACGCAGTATTTT
CASSQALAGVDTQYF
>TRBV6-6|-|-|TRBJ2-4
TGTGCCACCGGGGGGCTAGGGGGAGCAAGCATTCAGTACTTC
CATGGLGGASIQYF
>TRBV14|-|TRBD1|TRBJ1-3
TGTGCCAGCAGCCAAGGGACAGGGGGCGCATACACCATATATTTT
CASSQGTGGAYTIYF
>TRBV2|-|-|TRBJ2-3
TGTGCCACCGCCGAGGAGGGTACGCAGTATTTT
CATAEEGTQYF
>TRBV7-8|-|-|TRBJ1-2
TGTGCCAGCAGCCCCCTTAATACCCCGTATGGCTACACCTTC
CASSPLNTPYGYTF
>TRBV6-5|-|-|TRBJ1-6
TGTGCCTGCGGCCCGAGGGGGGGTTCACCCCTCCACTTT
CACGPRGGSPLHF
>TRBV7-9|few|-|TRBJ1-1
TGTGCCAGCAGCTTAGCCCCCGACCGGAACACTGAAGCTTTCTTT
CASSLAPDRNTEAFF
>TRBV23-1|-|-|TRBJ2-2
TGCGCCAGCAGTCGCCCTTCAGGGAGTGACAGCGGAGCCGGGGAGCTGTTTTTT
CASSRPSGSDSGAGELFF
>TRBV10-2|-|TRBD2|TRBJ2-3
TGCGCCAGCAGTGATTTTCGGCGGGAGAGAAGCGATACGCAGTATTTT
CASSDFRRERSDTQYF
>TRBV6-1|-|TRBD2|TRBJ2-2
TGTGCCAGCAGTGTACTAGCGGGGGGGCCCACCGGGGAGCTGTTTTTT
CASSVLAGGPTGELFF
>TRBV27|-|-|TRBJ1-2
TGTGCCAGCAGTCCCAACAGGGACTCCACCTTTAACTATGGCTACACCTTC
CASSPNRDSTFNYGYTF
>TRBV3-1/TRBV3-2|-|TRBD2|TRBJ2-1
TGTGCCAGCAGCCCGACTCATACTAGCGGGAGGATCAATGAGCAGTTCTTC
CASSPTHTSGRINEQFF
>TRBV9|-|TRBD2|TRBJ2-1
TGTGCCAGCAGCGTAGTACCCAAGCGGGGGCAGTTCTTC
CASSVVPKRGQFF
>TRBV5-1|-|TRBD1|TRBJ2-3
TGCGCCAGCGCAAAGACAGGGGGCTTAACAGATACGCAGTATTTT
CASAKTGGLTDTQYF
>TRBV12-3/TRBV12-4|-|-|TRBJ2-7
TGTGCCAGCAGTTGGAGCTACGAGCAGTACTTC
CASSWSYEQYF